This entry lists 26 T cell receptor beta chains sequenced from one sample in a study of T cell responses to AZD1222 COVID-19 vaccine. Profiling relied on immunoSEQ multiplex PCR, and the TCRdb table lists in-frame clones only, not all of them. The data contain 130,000 to 150,000 clones, about 93% of them singletons. Source: peripheral blood, taken on day 0 of AZD1222 vaccination. Source of these receptors: an adult in good health.

This clone was counted a single time. The chain carries TRBV6-4 and TRBJ2-3; the match to TRBD2 covers 7 bases. The V segment lost 6 bases and the J segment 4 bases; nucleotides outside the gene matches: 10. CDR1 and CDR2 (germline): MRHNA, SNTAGT. The CDR3 loop spans 15 amino acids. In DNA, the CDR3 is TGTGCCAGCAGCAAAACGTGGCTAGCGGCAGATACGCAGTATTTT. Translating gives CASSKTWLAADTQYF.

The rearrangement links TRBV7-9 to TRBJ1-1; D ambiguous. Trimming stripped 5 bases from V and 1 base from J, with 11 bases between. Germline values: CDR1 SEHNR, CDR2 FQNEAQ (reference sequence). The CDR3 loop spans 14 amino acids. The CDR3 coding sequence is TGTGCCAGCAGCGTCGAGGGCCCGAACACTGAAGCTTTCTTT. Its translation is CASSVEGPNTEAFF.

This chain links TRBV6-6 with TRBJ1-1; D is undetermined. Germline assignment: CDR1 MNHNY and CDR2 SVGAGI (reference sequence). CDR3 length equals 15 residues. With 2 bases removed from V and 1 base from J, the gap between germline ends came to 11 bases. CDR3 nucleotides: TGTGCCAGCAGTTACGGGAATCGCCAGAACACTGAAGCTTTCTTT. It encodes CASSYGNRQNTEAFF.

The chain is built from TRBV7-2 and TRBJ2-1, with 8 nucleotides matching TRBD2. The ends lost 1 base at V and 6 bases at J; junction bases unmatched: 5. CDR1 SGHTA and CDR2 FQGNSA come from the germline V gene. This CDR3 region has 15 residues. CDR3 in DNA: TGTGCCAGCAGCTTAGTCGGGGGGGCCTCCAATGAGCAGTTCTTC. Amino acids: CASSLVGGASNEQFF.

This clone showed up just once. The chain joins TRBV11-3 to TRBJ2-2; D may be TRBD1 or TRBD2 (6 bases each). V was clipped by 6 bases and J by 4 bases, with 18 bases between them. Germline lookup yields CDR1 SGHNT and CDR2 YENEEA. The CDR3 spans 16 residues. The CDR3 sequence is CASSRTGYGGTGELFF. The CDR3 nucleotides are TGTGCCAGCAGTCGAACAGGGTACGGGGGCACCGGGGAGCTGTTTTTT.

This chain connects TRBV5-4 to TRBJ2-1, with 9 bases fitting TRBD1. The trim removed 4 bases at V and 0 bases at J, leaving 11 bases unmatched. CDR3 size: 18 residues. Germline V lookup: CDR1 SGHNT, CDR2 YYREEE (reference sequence). The CDR3 here is CASSPGTGRASSYNEQFF. The CDR3 DNA reads as TGTGCCAGCAGCCCGGGGACAGGGAGGGCGAGCTCCTACAATGAGCAGTTCTTC.

J is TRBJ1-1 and V is TRBV12-3 or TRBV12-4, with D perhaps matching TRBD1 (6 bases). Trimming stripped 7 bases from V and 5 bases from J, with 14 bases between. The CDR3 runs to 13 residues. The CDR3 DNA reads as TGTGCCAGCAATCCTGGGGGGCGGACTGAAGCTTTCTTT. It yields the protein CASNPGGRTEAFF.

V and J are TRBV7-9 and TRBJ2-3; 9 bases fit TRBD2. This CDR3 is built from 17 residues. CDR1 and CDR2 from the germline V gene are SEHNR and FQNEAQ (reference sequence). Unmatched junction bases numbered 6, after V lost 1 base and J lost 1 base. The CDR3 is CASSLVRSSGGTDTQYF. CDR3 coding DNA: TGTGCCAGCAGCTTAGTCAGGTCTAGCGGGGGCACAGATACGCAGTATTTT.

The chain couples TRBV6-6 to TRBJ2-1, with TRBD1 as a possible D gene (6 bases). V lost 4 bases, J lost 2 bases, and 12 bases lay in between. The CDR3 length is 15 residues. Per germline, CDR1 MNHNY and CDR2 SVGAGI (reference sequence). CDR3 nucleotide sequence: TGTGCCAGCAGTTCCAGGGGTCTAACCTACAATGAGCAGTTCTTC. It translates to CASSSRGLTYNEQFF.

V gene TRBV18 combines with J gene TRBJ1-1; tentative D call: TRBD1 (5 bases). The CDR3 has 16 residues. Germline V gene data show CDR1 as KGHSH and CDR2 as LQKENI. Trimming removed 1 base at V and 1 base at J, with 13 bases between. The CDR3 sequence: CASSPREGQANTEAFF. The CDR3 bases are TGTGCCAGCTCACCACGGGAGGGGCAGGCGAACACTGAAGCTTTCTTT.

The chain joins TRBV6-5 to TRBJ1-5; D perhaps matches TRBD1 (6 bases). Germline V gene data show CDR1 as MNHEY and CDR2 as SVGAGI. This CDR3 is 15 amino acids long. Deletions cut 8 bases from V and 5 bases from J, with 19 bases between. The DNA for the CDR3 is TGTGCCAGCGCCGGACAGACCCTCAGCGATCAGCCCCAGCATTTT. It yields the protein CASAGQTLSDQPQHF.

The chain is built from TRBV3-1 (or the pseudogene TRBV3-2) and TRBJ1-2, with a weak D call TRBD1 (6 bases). CDR3 length: 15 amino acids. CDR1 and CDR2 (germline): LGHDT, YNNKEL (reference sequence). The V and J ends lost 1 base and 1 base respectively, with 10 bases between them. The CDR3 loop is CASSQVRGGNYGYTF. The CDR3 DNA reads TGTGCCAGCAGCCAAGTAAGGGGGGGTAACTATGGCTACACCTTC.

This clone has a single count. The J gene is TRBJ2-4, the V gene TRBV5-6, with D unresolved. Germline V gives CDR1 SGHDT, CDR2 YYEEEE. Trimming took off 0 bases at V and 1 base at J, with 2 bases between the two ends. CDR3 length equals 13 residues. DNA of the CDR3: TGTGCCAGCAGCTTGGACGCCAAAAACATTCAGTACTTC. Its protein product is CASSLDAKNIQYF. The full variable domain, its missing parts supplied by reference TRBV5-6 and TRBJ2-4, is DAGVTQSPTHLIKTRGQQVTLRCSPKSGHDTVSWYQQALGQGPQFIFQYYEEEERQRGNFPDRFSGHQFPNYSSELNVNALLLGDSALYLCASSLDAKNIQYFGAGTRLSVL.

This clone was counted a single time. The chain carries TRBV4-2 and TRBJ2-4, with 9 bases matching TRBD2. V dropped 4 bases and J dropped 7; count of bases not matched to a gene: 8. This CDR3 spans 15 amino acids. Germline lookup yields CDR1 LGHNA and CDR2 YNFKEQ. CDR3 in DNA: TGTGCCAGCAGCCCTGGGCGGGGGGGACTTAACATTCAGTACTTC. Translating it yields CASSPGRGGLNIQYF.

The chain has TRBV6-5 and TRBJ2-7; 14 bases fit TRBD2. Germline loops: CDR1 MNHEY, CDR2 SVGAGI. After removal of 4 bases from V and 2 bases from J, the junction contained 1 base not matched to a gene. CDR3 length equals 15 residues. CDR3 residues: CASSWGLAGAYEQYF. The CDR3 coding sequence is TGTGCCAGCAGTTGGGGACTAGCGGGGGCCTACGAGCAGTACTTC.

This chain uses TRBV7-9 with TRBJ1-2; 9 bases fit TRBD1. This CDR3 comprises 15 residues. The V gene's germline CDR1 is SEHNR and CDR2 FQNEAQ (reference sequence). The junction had 5 bases not matched to a gene; V was cut back by 3 bases and J by 3 bases. CDR3 protein: CASSFTGGNDYGYTF. CDR3 DNA sequence: TGTGCCAGCAGCTTCACAGGGGGCAATGACTATGGCTACACCTTC.

About this clone: Other DNA sequences from this sample encode an identical CDR3 as well. V gene TRBV14 combines with J gene TRBJ2-1; possibly TRBD2 for D (6 bases). CDR1 SGHDN and CDR2 FVKESK come from the germline V gene. The CDR3 is made up of 14 amino acids. V lost 1 base to trimming and J lost 3 bases, with 7 bases between them. Here the CDR3 reads CASSQVGGYNEQFF. Here the CDR3 DNA reads TGTGCCAGCAGCCAAGTGGGGGGCTACAATGAGCAGTTCTTC.

The chain joins TRBV7-9 to TRBJ2-1, with 12 bases matching TRBD2. The junction had 8 bases not matched to a gene; V was cut back by 7 bases and J by 7 bases. CDR1 is SEHNR and CDR2 is FQNEAQ in the germline V gene (reference sequence). The CDR3 has 15 amino acids. CDR3 DNA: TGTGCCAGCATCCTGGGACTAGCGGGTGGGAATGAGCAGTTCTTC. It is translated as CASILGLAGGNEQFF.

This clone is deemed medium-sized. The chain has TRBV6-5 and TRBJ2-1; TRBD1 aligns across 7 bases. V shed 5 bases, J shed 14 bases, and the junction held 15 bases outside the gene matches. The germline gives CDR1 MNHEY, CDR2 SVGAGI. The CDR3 contains 14 residues. CDR3 DNA sequence: TGTGCCAGCAGTAGAGGGACAGCGGTAGGACGGGAGTTCTTC. Translated: CASSRGTAVGREFF.

This clone was seen just once. The rearrangement links TRBV2 to TRBJ2-5, with 11 bases lining up with TRBD2. Germline V CDR1 and CDR2: SNHLY, FYNNEI. The CDR3 loop spans 15 amino acids. The ends lost 6 bases at V and 2 bases at J; junction bases unmatched: 5. The CDR3, as DNA: TGTGCCAGCAGCGGACTAGCGGGTCTACAAGAGACCCAGTACTTC. Translated, it gives CASSGLAGLQETQYF.

This clone has only a few counts. V gene TRBV29-1 combines with J gene TRBJ1-2; no reliable D call. There are 15 residues in the CDR3. V was cut by 1 base and J by 1 base, with 13 bases left in between. The germline V gene has CDR1 SQVTM and CDR2 ANQGSEA. CDR3 DNA sequence: TGCAGCGTTGAAGGTCGGCAGGATATTAACTATGGCTACACCTTC. Amino acid sequence: CSVEGRQDINYGYTF. Full variable domain (outside the CDR3, taken from reference TRBV29-1 and TRBJ1-2): SAVISQKPSRDICQRGTSLTIQCQVDSQVTMMFWYRQQPGQSLTLIATANQGSEATYESGFVIDKFPISRPNLTFSTLTVSNMSPEDSSIYLCSVEGRQDINYGYTFGSGTRLTVV.

V gene TRBV3-1 (or the pseudogene TRBV3-2) combines with J gene TRBJ2-1, with D hard to call. V dropped 4 bases and J dropped 6 bases, with 16 bases sitting between them. The CDR3 is 15 amino acids. Germline CDR1 LGHDT, CDR2 YNNKEL (reference sequence). CDR3 DNA: TGTGCCAGCAGCCTACTCATGCCTTTAGGCAATGAGCAGTTCTTC. This codes for CASSLLMPLGNEQFF.

This chain uses TRBV18 with TRBJ2-5; D gene unclear. Between the trimmed V and J ends, which lost 4 bases and 5 bases, there was a span of 14 bases. In germline, CDR1 is KGHSH, CDR2 LQKENI. The CDR3 sequence is 14 residues long. For the CDR3, the DNA is TGTGCCAGCTCACAGGCGATCGGTCAGGAGACCCAGTACTTC. Translating it yields CASSQAIGQETQYF.

The V gene is TRBV10-3, the J gene TRBJ2-3; possibly TRBD2 for D (7 bases). Trimming took 6 bases from V and 4 from J, leaving 11 bases between them. The CDR3 has 13 residues. Germline lookup yields CDR1 ENHRY and CDR2 SYGVKD. In DNA, the CDR3 is TGTGCCATCAGCAAAGGGGGGGCAGATACGCAGTATTTT. This translates into CAISKGGADTQYF.

This clone is a singleton in its sample. The chain carries TRBV21-1 and TRBJ2-1; TRBD2 is the table's D call and was not checked against the DNA. TRBV21-1 constitutes a pseudogene. This CDR3 has 16 residues. The CDR3, as DNA: TGTGCCAGCAGCACGGGCGGGGCAATATCCTACAATGAGCAGTTCTTC. Its translation: CASSTGGAISYNEQFF.

For this clone: At the DNA level, this CDR3 is encoded by other sequences in the same sample as well. The chain combines TRBV18 with TRBJ2-1; D ambiguous. CDR3 length: 15 amino acids. Trimming took 2 bases from V and 0 from J, leaving 8 bases between them. The germline V gene has CDR1 KGHSH and CDR2 LQKENI. The CDR3 here is CASSPSGGSYNEQFF. CDR3 sequence (DNA): TGTGCCAGCTCACCATCCGGCGGCTCCTACAATGAGCAGTTCTTC.